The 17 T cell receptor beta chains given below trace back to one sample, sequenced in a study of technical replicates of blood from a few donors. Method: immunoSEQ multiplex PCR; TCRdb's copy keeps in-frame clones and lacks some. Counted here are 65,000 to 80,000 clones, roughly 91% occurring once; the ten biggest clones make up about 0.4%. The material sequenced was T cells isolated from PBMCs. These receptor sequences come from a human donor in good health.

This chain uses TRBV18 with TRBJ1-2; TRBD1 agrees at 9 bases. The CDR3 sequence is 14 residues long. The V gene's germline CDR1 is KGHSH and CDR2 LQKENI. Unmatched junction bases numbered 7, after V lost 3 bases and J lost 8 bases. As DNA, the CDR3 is TGTGCCAGCTCACCCCGGACAGGGGAAGACGGCTACACCTTC. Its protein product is CASSPRTGEDGYTF.

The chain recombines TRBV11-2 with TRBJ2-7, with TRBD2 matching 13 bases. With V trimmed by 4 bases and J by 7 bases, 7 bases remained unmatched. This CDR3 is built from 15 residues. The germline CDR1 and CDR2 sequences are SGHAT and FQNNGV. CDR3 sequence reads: CASSWTSGSSYEQYF. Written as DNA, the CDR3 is TGTGCCAGCAGCTGGACTAGCGGGAGTTCTTATGAGCAGTACTTC.

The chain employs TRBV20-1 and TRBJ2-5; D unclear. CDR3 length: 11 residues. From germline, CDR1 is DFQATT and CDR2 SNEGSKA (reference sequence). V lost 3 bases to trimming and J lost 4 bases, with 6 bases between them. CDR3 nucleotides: TGCAGTGCTAGTAGCCGAGAGACCCAGTACTTC. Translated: CSASSRETQYF.

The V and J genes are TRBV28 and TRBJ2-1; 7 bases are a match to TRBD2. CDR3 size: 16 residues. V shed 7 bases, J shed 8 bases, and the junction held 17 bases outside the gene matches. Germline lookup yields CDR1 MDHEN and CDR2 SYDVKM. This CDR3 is CASITWGGMNFHEQFF. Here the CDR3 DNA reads TGTGCCAGCATCACCTGGGGGGGGATGAACTTCCATGAGCAGTTCTTC.

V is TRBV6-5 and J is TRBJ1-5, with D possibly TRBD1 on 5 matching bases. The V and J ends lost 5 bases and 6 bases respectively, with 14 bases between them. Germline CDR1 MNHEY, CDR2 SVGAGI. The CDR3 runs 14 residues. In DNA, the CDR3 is TGTGCCAGCAGTCCAGGGATAACGAGTCAGCCCCAGCATTTT. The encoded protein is CASSPGITSQPQHF.

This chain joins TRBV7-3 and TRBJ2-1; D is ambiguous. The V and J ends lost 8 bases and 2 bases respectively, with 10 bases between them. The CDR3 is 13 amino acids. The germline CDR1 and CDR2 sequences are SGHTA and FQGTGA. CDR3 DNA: TGTGCCAGCGGTCCTGCGACCTACAATGAGCAGTTCTTC. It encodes CASGPATYNEQFF.

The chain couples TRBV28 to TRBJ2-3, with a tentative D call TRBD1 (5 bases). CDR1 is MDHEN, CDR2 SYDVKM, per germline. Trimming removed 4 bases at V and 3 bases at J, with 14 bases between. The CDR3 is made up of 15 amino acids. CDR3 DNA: TGTGCCAGCAGTTATATGGGGCGCTTTACAGATACGCAGTATTTT. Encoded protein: CASSYMGRFTDTQYF.

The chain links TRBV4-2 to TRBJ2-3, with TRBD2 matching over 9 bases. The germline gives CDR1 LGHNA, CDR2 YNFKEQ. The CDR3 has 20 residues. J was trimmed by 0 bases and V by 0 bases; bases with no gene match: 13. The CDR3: CASSQDGREGMVRSTDTQYF. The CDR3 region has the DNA TGTGCCAGCAGCCAAGACGGGCGGGAGGGGATGGTACGTAGCACAGATACGCAGTATTTT.

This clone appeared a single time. The CDR3 nucleotides are TGTGCCAGCAGCCTCCGGCAGACAACAGATACGCAGTATTTT. Translated: CASSLRQTTDTQYF. The chain is built from TRBV11-2 and TRBJ2-3; D gene unclear. CDR1 SGHAT and CDR2 FQNNGV come from the germline V gene. CDR3 size: 14 residues. Trimming cost V 5 bases and J 3 bases, with 12 bases left between them.

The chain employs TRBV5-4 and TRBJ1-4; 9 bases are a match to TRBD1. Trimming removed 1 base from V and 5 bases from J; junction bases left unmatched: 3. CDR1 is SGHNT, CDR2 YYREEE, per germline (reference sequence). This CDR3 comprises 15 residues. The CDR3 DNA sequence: TGTGCCAGCAGCTTGTGGGACAGGGAGAATGAAAAACTGTTTTTT. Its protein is CASSLWDRENEKLFF.

The CDR3 sequence is CASSLRHTTYEQYF. The CDR3 DNA reads TGTGCCAGCAGCTTACGTCACACCACCTACGAGCAGTACTTC. V gene TRBV7-2 combines with J gene TRBJ2-7; the D is unclear. Germline V gives CDR1 SGHTA, CDR2 FQGNSA. This CDR3 contains 14 residues. V was cut by 2 bases and J by 2 bases, with 10 bases left in between. The whole variable domain, filled in from reference TRBV7-2 and TRBJ2-7, reads GAGVSQSPSNKVTEKGKDVELRCDPISGHTALYWYRQSLGQGLEFLIYFQGNSAPDKSGLPSDRFSAERTGGSVSTLTIQRTQQEDSAVYLCASSLRHTTYEQYFGPGTRLTVT.

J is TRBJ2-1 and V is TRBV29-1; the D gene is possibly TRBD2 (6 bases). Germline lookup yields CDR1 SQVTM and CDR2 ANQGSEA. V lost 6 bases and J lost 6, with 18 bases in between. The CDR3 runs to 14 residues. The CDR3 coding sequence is TGCAGCGTGGAACTAGCACTGAAAGTCAATGAGCAGTTCTTC. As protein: CSVELALKVNEQFF.

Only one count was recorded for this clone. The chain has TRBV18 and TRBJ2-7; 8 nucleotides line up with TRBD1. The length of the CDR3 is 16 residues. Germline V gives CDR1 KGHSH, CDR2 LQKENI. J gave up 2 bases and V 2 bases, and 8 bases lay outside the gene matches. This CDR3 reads CASSPWTGHSTYEQYF. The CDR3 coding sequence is TGTGCCAGCTCACCATGGACAGGGCATTCCACCTACGAGCAGTACTTC.

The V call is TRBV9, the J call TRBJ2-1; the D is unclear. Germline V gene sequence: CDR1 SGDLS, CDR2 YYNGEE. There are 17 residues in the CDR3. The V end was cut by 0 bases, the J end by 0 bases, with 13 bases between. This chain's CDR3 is CASSVGGVFSSYNEQFF. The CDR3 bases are TGTGCCAGCAGCGTAGGCGGAGTCTTTAGCTCCTACAATGAGCAGTTCTTC.

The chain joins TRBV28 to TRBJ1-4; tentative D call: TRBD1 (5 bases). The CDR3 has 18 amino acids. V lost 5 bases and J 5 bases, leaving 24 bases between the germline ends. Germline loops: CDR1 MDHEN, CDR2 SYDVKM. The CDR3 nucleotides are TGTGCCAGCAGTCATATGGGGCCCCAGACCGACGAAAATGAAAAACTGTTTTTT. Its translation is CASSHMGPQTDENEKLFF.

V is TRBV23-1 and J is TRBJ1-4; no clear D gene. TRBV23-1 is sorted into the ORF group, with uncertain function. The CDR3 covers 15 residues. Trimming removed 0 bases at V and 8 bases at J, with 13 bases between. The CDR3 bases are TGCGCCAGCAGTCAATCTGAAGGGAGGGAAGAAAAACTGTTTTTT. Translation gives CASSQSEGREEKLFF.

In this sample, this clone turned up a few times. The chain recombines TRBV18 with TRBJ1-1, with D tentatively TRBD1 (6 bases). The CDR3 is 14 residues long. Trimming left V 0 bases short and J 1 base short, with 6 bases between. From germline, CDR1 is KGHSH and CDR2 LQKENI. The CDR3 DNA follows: TGTGCCAGCTCACCACCGGGGGCGAACACTGAAGCTTTCTTT. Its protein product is CASSPPGANTEAFF.